The following is a TCR beta chain sequence with its context. This clone was counted a few times. Its antigen is currently not known. Base qualities are missing; no much larger clone stands one base away. These data are taken from a study of beta chain features in type 1 diabetes (dated by TCRdb to the late 2010s). Some background on the complete study: Patients and healthy donors did not differ in mean age, gender distribution, total cell number or subset yield. A total of 107,917,701 sorted cells were examined across all samples, and the number of cells per subset was strongly correlated with RNA yield. In the study, TCRB repertoires of sorted circulating CD4+ T cell subsets from recently diagnosed type 1 diabetes patients were compared with those of matched healthy donors. Regulatory and stem cell-like memory subsets were obtained from only 8 patients and roughly eight healthy donors, while naive and central memory subsets were obtained from all 30 or so donors.

A single peripheral blood draw of around 120 mL on average was collected from each donor into heparinised tubes. A BD FACSAria II and a panel including CD45RO, CCR7, CD25, CD127, CD95 and CD27 were used to sort naive, central memory, regulatory and stem cell-like memory CD4+ T cells. Every sorted population had a purity above 95%. Right away, PBMCs were isolated by Lymphoprep density gradient centrifugation and were stained directly, with no culture step. To minimize batch effects, samples were stained and sorted in pairs, one healthy donor with one patient per experiment. The entire isolated RNA was reverse transcribed using the High Capacity cDNA Reverse Transcription Kit, and thus expressed TCRB transcripts were sequenced. Naive, central memory and regulatory T cell samples underwent deep immunoSEQ sequencing, averaging approximately 3.3 million total reads per sample. After sorted cells were lysed in RLT buffer, RNA was extracted with DNase-treated RNeasy Micro or Mini kits, with the choice depending on cell number. To prevent cross-contamination, every cell subset was processed on its own, while patient and healthy donor samples were processed together. TCRB sequences were amplified from cDNA with the immunoSEQ multiplex PCR, producing 87-bp fragments spanning the CDR3 region. The amplicons were sequenced using the Illumina HiSeq platform. As for the authors' bioinformatics: Synthetic template baselines were used to correct PCR bias computationally, reads within Hamming distance 2 were collapsed, and singletons that could not be merged were discarded. Reads were aligned against IMGT to assign V, D and J genes, CDR3 length and insertions or deletions at six rearrangement sites. Within each subset, clonotype counts were normalized to sorted cell number, after which true diversity and Gini coefficients were computed with the tcR R package. Repertoire sharing was quantified using the overlap coefficient calculated on TCRB nucleotide sequences. As a proxy for the pre-selection repertoire, out-of-frame TCRB sequences from naive cells were analyzed. TCRdb holds this immuneACCESS table with in-frame rearrangements only. Some clones are missing; in checked studies, unresolved V genes explain under half, and the rest has no known cause. V, J and clone size reflect that table, while D and trimming were determined from the DNA. The table for this sample lists approximately 250,000 clones; 11% to 15% of them were counted only once. Of the sample, about 0.024% falls within the top ten clones.

Paper-wide results and their limitations: Naive, central memory and regulatory TCRB repertoires appeared to be more alike among patients than among healthy donors. Because small numbers of individuals were included in the HLA sub-analyses, any influence of HLA type on TCRB rearrangement was left unresolved. In all four CD4+ subsets, TCRB CDR3 length was moderately but significantly shorter in type 1 diabetes patients. Patients with type 1 diabetes made fewer insertions and deleted more nucleotides at VDJ recombination sites, implying thymic rearrangement abnormalities. PCR might favor shorter templates, but patient and control samples were amplified and corrected together, so any skew would affect both groups equally. Because cDNA rather than genomic DNA was sequenced, highly expressing activated cells could have been over-represented, although no difference in activation and CD3 levels was found between groups.

Reading from cysteine to phenylalanine, the CDR3 counts 17 amino acids. This entry keeps only the CDR3 DNA: 51 bases, framed from base 1. V trim: 0 bases; J trim: 4 bases; unmatched bases: 6. The germline V gene supplies CDR1 MGHRA and CDR2 YSYEKL. The chain joins TRBV4-1 to TRBJ2-7; the central 13 bases match TRBD2. Sequenced sample: naive CD4+ T cells from blood. The cell subset or site tag for this specimen amounts to: true naive CD4+ T cells. The sequence derives from a woman between 40 and 55 years old in good health. DNA sequence: TGCGCCAGCAGCCAAGATGGTACTAGCGGGGGGGTTTACGAGCAGTACTTC. This codes for CASSQDGTSGGVYEQYF.